A selection of T cell receptor beta chains follows, all from one sample in a study of blood T cells in healthy people across ages. TCRdb reanalysed the 5' RACE reads using MiXCR and keeps one entry per CDR3 protein. The profile shows fewer than 1 million distinct CDR3 sequences, around 43% of them singletons. The sample was blood. The receptors shown here come from a man between 60 and 75 years old in good health. Each CDR3 is given without its conserved first and last residue.

j_gene,v_gene,CDR3aa
TRBJ2-1,TRBV11-2,ASSLDLLGFLF
NA,TRBV9,ASSVGQGGSYNEQY
TRBJ2-1,TRBV12-3/TRBV12-4,ASSLRDEGEQF
TRBJ2-5,TRBV20-1,SASYPRGETQY
TRBJ2-3,TRBV20-1,SALAGEITDTQY
TRBJ1-2,TRBV20-1,SARDELNGYT
TRBJ2-3,TRBV5-1,ASSSLGRSSGGVTDTQY
TRBJ1-4,TRBV27,ASRGLGLNEKLF
TRBJ1-2,TRBV11-2,ASSIVTTVGSYGYT
TRBJ2-5,TRBV5-5,ASSLARGQAQETQY
TRBJ1-2,TRBV29-1,SVGQEMGGYT
TRBJ2-7,TRBV30,AWSPPGHPLPEQY
TRBJ2-3,TRBV7-9,ASSQDLTGAQY
TRBJ2-7,TRBV20-1,SIERGGLNEQY
TRBJ2-7,TRBV7-9,ASSFSQGAYYEQY
TRBJ2-7,TRBV28,ASGITLSEQY
TRBJ2-1,TRBV20-1,SAKERDYNEQF
TRBJ2-7,TRBV11-2,ASSHRDRGLEQY
TRBJ2-3,TRBV12-3/TRBV12-4,ASSRDRVPDTQY
TRBJ1-2,TRBV30,AWSPGQGAPHGYT
TRBJ1-6,TRBV20-1,SARDPGQGAGNSPLH
TRBJ2-7,TRBV29-1,SVEKNYEQY
TRBJ1-1,TRBV29-1,SVRTDMNTEAF
TRBJ2-1,TRBV12-3/TRBV12-4,ASSFFGLAGGETQF
TRBJ2-1,TRBV4-1,ASSLGSYDEQF
NA,TRBV12-3/TRBV12-4,AIVDRVQETQY
TRBJ2-1,TRBV7-7,ASSPRPGLLNEQF
NA,TRBV20-1,SARIVGGTQY
TRBJ1-2,TRBV11-3,ASSELGVNYGYT
TRBJ2-5,TRBV12-3/TRBV12-4,ASSFYRGGTETQY
TRBJ2-1,TRBV6-2/TRBV6-3,AIGRGGGPGEQF
TRBJ2-7,TRBV11-1,ASCSYGQSSYEQY
TRBJ1-1,TRBV11-2,ASRQTGLGEAF
TRBJ2-1,TRBV30,AWSGRTSGGAIRNEQF
TRBJ1-2,TRBV19,ASKKQGYNGYT
TRBJ2-1,TRBV20-1,SASDSSGVLNEQF
TRBJ2-6,TRBV20-1,SARAINSGANVLT
TRBJ2-3,TRBV12-3/TRBV12-4,ASSFGKAASDTQY
TRBJ2-3,TRBV5-1,ASSSDFVDTQY
TRBJ2-5,TRBV29-1,SVRRGGRNEQY
TRBJ2-4,TRBV4-1,ASSPGGAGALTKTKNIQY
TRBJ2-1,TRBV5-1,ASSLSGGTYNEQF
TRBJ2-6,TRBV9,ASSVTSGSGANVLT
TRBJ2-7,TRBV29-1,SVDTGAYEQY
TRBJ1-5,TRBV28,ASSLLGTGSRSNQPQH
TRBJ2-3,TRBV10-3,AAQPGLAGELTDTQY
TRBJ2-5,TRBV20-1,SARGGGPGETQY
TRBJ2-1,TRBV28,ASSLWDYRARNNNEQF
TRBJ2-2,TRBV6-2/TRBV6-3,ASRTMGGNTGELF
TRBJ1-5,TRBV7-2,ASRATGANQPQH
TRBJ2-1,TRBV10-2,ASSRIRMVDEQF
TRBJ1-1,TRBV20-1,SARPPTGMNTEAF
TRBJ2-7,TRBV5-1,ASSPMDQNYEQY
TRBJ2-1,TRBV29-1,SVEAGLAGSYNEQF
TRBJ2-3,TRBV5-5,ASSLSGTHTDTQY
TRBJ1-6,TRBV27,ASKGPYNSPLH
TRBJ2-7,TRBV3-1,ASSRFVPSYEQY
TRBJ2-1,TRBV19,ASSIEARGYNEQF